This TCR beta chain was found in a study of blood T cells in healthy people across ages. A second PCR, run for about 6 to 11 cycles, used a sample-barcoded 5' primer plus a J-beta primer mix. TCRdb reprocessed the 5' RACE reads via MiXCR and lists one record per CDR3 protein. The table shows approximately 900,000 distinct CDR3 sequences, with 40% to 60% occurring only once. This CDR3 has 13 amino acids. The V gene's germline CDR1 is SGHVS and CDR2 FQNEAQ. V was cut by 8 bases and J by 6 bases, with 11 bases left in between. This chain joins TRBV7-8 and TRBJ1-6; the D gene is possibly TRBD1 (5 bases). Sequencing input: blood. This receptor was obtained from a man younger than 40 in good health. CDR3 sequence reads: CASGGGSNSPLHF. DNA of the CDR3: TGTGCCAGCGGGGGGGGATCTAATTCACCCCTCCACTTT.